This T cell receptor beta chain was sequenced for a study of T cells in Graves' hyperthyroidism and ophthalmopathy (dated by TCRdb to about 2019). The study in broad terms: Peripheral blood was sampled at the time of initial diagnosis, prior to any treatment. In about 6 Graves' hyperthyroidism patients, the study also compared T-cell repertoires from thyroid tissue with T-cell repertoires from blood. Once sampling was done, hyperthyroidism patients were given methimazole at a starting dose of 30 mg daily, whereas ophthalmopathy patients were given high-dose intravenous methylprednisolone. TCR V-J signatures able to tell the groups apart were searched for in a discovery cohort of 95 or so patients, of whom approximately 40 had Graves' ophthalmopathy and roughly 57 had stable Graves' hyperthyroidism. Prospective prediction of ophthalmopathy was tested in an independent validation cohort of fewer than 20 hyperthyroidism patients and 15 to 17 patients who later progressed to ophthalmopathy. TCR Vbeta CDR3 sequencing of some 140 peripheral blood samples (over 40 ophthalmopathy, 75 or so hyperthyroidism and 17 progressor patients) is reported in the paper. The approximately 98 discovery patients were randomly divided into training and test sets at a 7:3 ratio.

A patient counted as having stable Graves' hyperthyroidism if no progression to ophthalmopathy occurred over 18 months of follow-up. Hyperthyroidism patients were newly diagnosed, with disease duration under 2 months, and aged 18 to 65 years. Any patient with an uncontrolled infection, another autoimmune disease, pregnancy or lactation was excluded. Clinical symptoms, serum thyroxine and TRAb, thyroid ultrasound, and orbital computed tomography formed the basis for the diagnoses. Ficoll-Paque density gradient centrifugation was used to isolate PBMCs from approximately 10 ml of fresh peripheral blood. Trizol reagent was used to extract total RNA, and RNA quality was then checked on an Agilent 2100 Bioanalyzer. This clonotype was detected ten times or more. The antigen it binds to is not known. Per-base quality was not reported, and no clone a single base away is much larger than it. Here is what the overall study found, with its caveats: A model built on a 13 V-J signature distinguished ophthalmopathy from stable hyperthyroidism, reaching about 88% sensitivity and under 84% specificity in cross-validation and 80%/75% in testing. During validation, the model predicted progression to ophthalmopathy a median of roughly 7.1 months ahead of onset, with roughly 65% sensitivity and 72.22% specificity. Most expanded thyroid clonotypes (frequency above 0.001) were also detected in blood, a finding suggesting that blood repertoires may reflect thyroid immune responses. Sample size was not statistically predetermined, and blinding of investigators to group allocation was not performed.

The TCR beta CDR3 regions were amplified from RNA transcripts. A first-round RT-PCR of the TCR CDR3 used the HTBI primer set with the Qiagen OneStep RT-PCR kit. Libraries were constructed in a second round of multiplex PCR, after which size selection and purification were performed. The libraries were sequenced on an Illumina HiSeq2000 using paired-end 100 bp reads. For the original study's pipeline: SOAPnuke was used to process the raw data, with reads discarded if the reads contained adapters or uncalled bases, had a mean Phred below 15, or lacked an exact constant-primer or identifier match. COPE v1.2.5 was used to merge high-quality paired reads, and clonotypes were defined as unique nucleotide sequences. Clonotypes were aligned to IMGT TRBV, TRBD and TRBJ reference segments using MiTCR v1.1. The analysis was restricted to V-J combinations with a frequency above 0.0001, which together covered 98% to 99.2% of the repertoires. A TCS score was defined as the ratio of F50 (clonal expansion) to E x V (chaos), with BLOSUM62-based TCRdist applied between CDR3 peptides within each V-J. Welch's t-statistics and random forest reduced roughly 530 V-J features to 13, which were used in a naive Bayes classifier (R e1071). The public reads were run again by TCRdb, first through fastp at Q25 and then through MiXCR, and only productive beta chains were kept. Under each unique CDR3 protein, matching rows form one entry showing the most common genes and DNA. It is TCRdb's table, rather than the study itself, that gives the V and J calls and clone size. The sample data list about 320,000 distinct CDR3 sequences, and approximately 15% of these were observed just once. The top ten constitute around 34% of the sample.

The germline V gene provides CDR1 SGHRS and CDR2 YFSETQ. The CDR3 numbers 15 residues from cysteine through phenylalanine. Solely the CDR3 DNA is kept, with 45 bases framed from the first base. The V end gives up 1 base and the J end 5 bases, leaving 8 bases in the junction not matched to a gene. This sequence originates from a man aged 30 to 45 with Graves' hyperthyroidism. Sequences were obtained from blood. Recombination linked TRBV5-1 to TRBJ1-1, with TRBD1 identical over 7 junction bases. The CDR3 reads CASSLIGSQGTEAFF. In nucleotide form, the sequence is TGCGCCAGCAGCTTGATTGGGTCACAGGGGACTGAAGCTTTCTTT.